This T cell receptor beta chain was sequenced during a study of control samples from healthy donors and cancer patients. The assay was immunoSEQ multiplex PCR, and TCRdb's table has in-frame clones only and misses some. The sample records approximately 230,000 clones, roughly 82% being singletons. CDR1 is SEHNR and CDR2 is FQNEAQ in the germline V gene (reference sequence). CDR3 length: 13 amino acids. The V end was cut by 2 bases, the J end by 2 bases, with 7 bases between. The chain carries TRBV7-9 and TRBJ2-7; D may be TRBD1 (6 bases). Sequencing was performed on PBMCs. The source of this sequence is a woman aged 60-75 years with lung cancer. The CDR3 loop reads CASSLTGTYEQYF. As DNA, the CDR3 is TGTGCCAGCAGCTTAACAGGGACCTACGAGCAGTACTTC.